This T cell receptor (beta chain) stems from a study of CD8 T cells in Susac syndrome. Reverse transcription of roughly 0.5 to 1 ug RNA used random hexamers. In TCRdb, the immunoSEQ multiplex PCR reads were re-called with MiXCR into one record per CDR3 protein. The repertoire holds 330,000 or so distinct CDR3 sequences, with 89% as singletons. The length of the CDR3 is 12 residues. V lost 3 bases to trimming and J lost 4 bases, with 6 bases between them. CDR1 is MDHEN and CDR2 is SYDVKM in the germline V gene. The authors sequenced TCR beta from blood CD8+ and CD4+ T cells. This TCR was recovered from a human donor with multiple sclerosis. Sequencing used CD8+ T cells from PBMCs. The chain combines TRBV28 with TRBJ2-5, with no clear D. CDR3: CASSFHGETQYF. For the CDR3, the DNA is TGTGCCAGCAGTTTCCATGGAGAGACCCAGTACTTC.